The present T cell receptor (beta chain) was sequenced within a study of T cell responses to AZD1222 COVID-19 vaccine. General observations from the study: Baseline serology detected seropositivity in only 5 to 7 AZD1222 recipients. Clonal diversity was possibly underestimated, and white British individuals and females predominated among donors. Repertoire samples came only from after the peak T cell response.

About this clone: As yet, its antigen is unknown.

Profiled with immunoSEQ multiplex PCR; TCRdb holds only in-frame clones, not every one. The profile shows some 130,000 clones, 70% to 90% of them singletons. The V end lost 0 bases, the J end lost 0 bases, and 10 bases lay between the germline ends. The CDR3 has 16 amino acids. CDR1 is SGHRS, CDR2 YFSETQ, per germline. V and J are TRBV5-1 and TRBJ1-3; weak D call: TRBD1 (6 bases). This TCR was recovered from an adult in good health. Sequencing used peripheral blood, obtained on day 0 of AZD1222 vaccination. CDR3 region: CASSLVQGTSGNTIYF. In DNA form, the CDR3 reads TGCGCCAGCAGCTTGGTGCAGGGGACCTCTGGAAACACCATATATTTT. Full variable domain (outside the CDR3, taken from reference TRBV5-1 and TRBJ1-3): KAGVTQTPRYLIKTRGQQVTLSCSPISGHRSVSWYQQTPGQGLQFLFEYFSETQRNKGNFPGRFSGRQFSNSRSEMNVSTLELGDSALYLCASSLVQGTSGNTIYFGEGSWLTVV.